These T cell receptor beta chains were read from a single sample in a study of T cell responses to AZD1222 COVID-19 vaccine. The repertoire was sequenced with immunoSEQ multiplex PCR; TCRdb's copy has only in-frame clones and lacks some. The sample comprises about 140,000 clones, about 90% of which are singletons, and 7% to 9% rests with the top ten. Specimen: peripheral blood, collected 28 days after the second dose of the MenACWY control vaccine. These TCRs come from an adult who received the MenACWY meningococcal vaccine as a control. Both conserved end residues are part of each CDR3. The D gene is left open where the match is weak. Size tells how often a clone was seen (once, few, many) or the class of an expanded clone, and some rows leave it out.

clone size	V gene	J gene	D gene	CDR3 DNA	CDR3 protein
once	TRBV6-5	TRBJ2-1	-	TGTGCCAGCAGTTACTCATATTGGAGCAACAATGAGCAGTTCTTC	CASSYSYWSNNEQFF
-	TRBV28	TRBJ2-7	-	TGTGCCAGCGGGGTAAGCACCTACGAGCAGTACTTC	CASGVSTYEQYF
once	TRBV19	TRBJ2-3	TRBD2	TGTGCCACCCGAAACAAGGGACTAGCGGGGGCAGATACGCAGTATTTT	CATRNKGLAGADTQYF
-	TRBV24-1	TRBJ2-4	TRBD2	TGTGCCATCAGTGATCCCGGGGTGGGCCCGGGGGGAAACATTCAGTACTTC	CAISDPGVGPGGNIQYF
-	TRBV19	TRBJ2-2	-	TGTGCCACCGCATCGGGGGCGAACACCGGGGAGCTGTTTTTT	CATASGANTGELFF
-	TRBV7-6	TRBJ1-4	-	TGTGCCAGCAGCTTAGGTGTCCTAACTAATGAAAAACTGTTTTTT	CASSLGVLTNEKLFF
-	TRBV7-9	TRBJ2-1	TRBD2	TGTGCCAGCAGCCCACCAGAGGCGGGAGGTACGAAAAATGAGCAGTTCTTC	CASSPPEAGGTKNEQFF
-	TRBV29-1	TRBJ1-2	TRBD1	TGCAGCGCCGACGGGGGACAGAGCTACACCTTC	CSADGGQSYTF
once	TRBV6-5	TRBJ2-2	-	TGTGCCAGCAGTTACTCGGTGACGTTGGCCGGGGAGCTGTTTTTT	CASSYSVTLAGELFF
once	TRBV2	TRBJ1-2	TRBD1	TGTGCCAGCAGTGACCCGGGACAGCTAGGGAACTATGGCTACACCTTC	CASSDPGQLGNYGYTF
once	TRBV4-3	TRBJ2-3	TRBD2	TGCGCCAGCAGCCAAGAGGCCGGGACTAGCGTGAATTTT	CASSQEAGTSVNF
-	TRBV5-6	TRBJ1-1	-	TGTGCCAGCAGCAAGGGACCGGAGAGGAACACTGAAGCTTTCTTT	CASSKGPERNTEAFF
-	TRBV7-3	TRBJ2-5	TRBD1	TGTGCCAGCAGCTTCACAGGGGGCAAGGGTCGGGAGACCCAGTACTTC	CASSFTGGKGRETQYF
-	TRBV30	TRBJ1-5	-	TGTGCCTGGAGTGTAGGTAGGGGCCAGCCCCAGCATTTT	CAWSVGRGQPQHF
-	TRBV28	TRBJ2-1	TRBD2	TGTGCCAGCAACCATCGGGGGGGAGCCGTCAATGAGCAGTTCTTC	CASNHRGGAVNEQFF
-	TRBV7-2	TRBJ2-5	-	TGTGCCAGCAGCTTAGAGTCAGCCCAAGAGACCCAGTACTTC	CASSLESAQETQYF
-	TRBV5-5	TRBJ2-7	TRBD2	TGTGCCAGCAGCCTCGGGACTAGCGGGGGGTCGTCCTACGAGCAGTACTTC	CASSLGTSGGSSYEQYF
-	TRBV12-3/TRBV12-4	TRBJ1-5	-	TGTGCCAGCACCCGCCCAGGTCAGCCCCAGCATTTT	CASTRPGQPQHF
-	TRBV6-6	TRBJ2-1	TRBD2	TGTGCCAGCATCTCAACTAGCGGTTCCTACAATGAGCAGTTCTTC	CASISTSGSYNEQFF
-	TRBV12-3/TRBV12-4	TRBJ1-1	-	TGTGCCAGCAGTTCCGAGGGGATGAGCGCTTTCTTT	CASSSEGMSAFF
-	TRBV28	TRBJ2-3	-	TGTGCCAGCAGCCCCCGGGACATTGCTCTTCGCACAGATACGCAGTATTTT	CASSPRDIALRTDTQYF
-	TRBV9	TRBJ1-2	-	TGTGCCAGCAGCGTACTTGGGGTTTCAGCTAGCTATGGCTACACCTTC	CASSVLGVSASYGYTF
-	TRBV5-1	TRBJ2-2	TRBD2	TGCGCCAGCAGCACCGGGACTAGCGGGAACACCGGGGAGCTGTTTTTT	CASSTGTSGNTGELFF
-	TRBV19	TRBJ1-3	-	TGTGCCAGTACCTCACAGAGAAGCTCTGGAAACACCATATATTTT	CASTSQRSSGNTIYF
-	TRBV19	TRBJ1-6	TRBD1	TGTGCCAGTAGTATGGATGGGGACAGAGATAATTCACCCCTCCACTTT	CASSMDGDRDNSPLHF
-	TRBV28	TRBJ1-6	TRBD1	TGTGCCAGCAGCACACCCGGGACAGTTAATTCACCCCTCCACTTT	CASSTPGTVNSPLHF
-	TRBV5-1	TRBJ1-6	-	TGCGCCAGCAGCTTGGGACAGGAGAATTCACCCCTCCACTTT	CASSLGQENSPLHF
-	TRBV24-1	TRBJ2-3	-	TGTGCCACCAGTGATTGGCAGGGCTCAGATACGCAGTATTTT	CATSDWQGSDTQYF
once	TRBV18	TRBJ2-3	-	TGTGCCAGCTCAGCGGACAGCGGCACAGATACGCAGTATTTT	CASSADSGTDTQYF
-	TRBV7-3	TRBJ2-2	-	TGTGCCAGCAGCTTAATATACGGGGAGCTGTTTTTT	CASSLIYGELFF
-	TRBV27	TRBJ2-3	-	TGTGCCAGCAGTTGGGGGGCTTCTCAGAAAAACCCCACAGATACGCAGTATTTT	CASSWGASQKNPTDTQYF
-	TRBV9	TRBJ1-1	-	TGTGCCAGCAGCGCCGCGTTGGGGGGGGCCACTGAAGCTTTCTTT	CASSAALGGATEAFF
-	TRBV7-6	TRBJ1-2	-	TGTGCCAGCAGCTTAAGCGAACAGGGTGGCTATGGCTACACCTTC	CASSLSEQGGYGYTF
-	TRBV5-6	TRBJ1-6	-	TGTGCCAGCAGCTTGGGCCGGCACAATTCACCCCTCCACTTT	CASSLGRHNSPLHF
-	TRBV7-3	TRBJ1-1	-	TGTGCCAGCAGCTTAACAGTGGGTACCGAAGCTTTCTTT	CASSLTVGTEAFF
once	TRBV12-3/TRBV12-4	TRBJ2-5	-	TGTGCCAGCAGTTCCCAGGGACAAGAGACCCAGTACTTC	CASSSQGQETQYF
-	TRBV24-1	TRBJ1-1	-	TGTGCCACCAGTGATTCCCGGGTCCCGAACACTGAAGCTTTCTTT	CATSDSRVPNTEAFF
-	TRBV9	TRBJ2-3	TRBD2	TGTGCCAGCAGCCATACCCAGCGGGGGCCTCCGACAGATACGCAGTATTTT	CASSHTQRGPPTDTQYF
-	TRBV2	TRBJ2-5	TRBD2	TGTGCCAGCAGTACTAGCGGGAGCGGGGAGACCCAGTACTTC	CASSTSGSGETQYF
-	TRBV3-1/TRBV3-2	TRBJ1-2	TRBD1	TGTGCCAGCAGCCCCTGGGACAGGGGGGACTATGGCTACACCTTC	CASSPWDRGDYGYTF
-	TRBV9	TRBJ2-5	-	TGTGCCAGCAGCGTAGTTTGGGGGTCGGAGACCCAGTACTTC	CASSVVWGSETQYF
-	TRBV19	TRBJ1-4	-	TGTGCCAGTAGTATGGGTAGGGGTGAAAAACTGTTTTTT	CASSMGRGEKLFF
-	TRBV5-4	TRBJ1-1	TRBD1	TGTGCCAGCAGGGTAGGTCGACAGGGGGCATCGAGCTGGGACACTGAAGCTTTCTTT	CASRVGRQGASSWDTEAFF
-	TRBV19	TRBJ2-7	TRBD1	TGTGCCAGTAGTACCGGGACAGGGACCTACGAGCAGTACTTC	CASSTGTGTYEQYF
-	TRBV5-6	TRBJ2-3	-	TGTGCCAGCAGCCCCCGGACAGCTTACACAGATACGCAGTATTTT	CASSPRTAYTDTQYF
-	TRBV19	TRBJ1-6	TRBD1	TGTGCCAGTAGTACTACAGGGGGTTCGTCACCCCTCCACTTT	CASSTTGGSSPLHF
-	TRBV18	TRBJ1-6	TRBD1	TGTGCCAGCCGGGACAGTCATAATTCACCCCTCCACTTT	CASRDSHNSPLHF
-	TRBV10-1	TRBJ2-3	-	TGCGCCAGCAGTGAGTCCAGGAGTACGAACACGCAGTATTTT	CASSESRSTNTQYF
-	TRBV7-9	TRBJ2-5	TRBD1	TGTGCCAGCAGCTACTCACCGGGACAGGGGCCTGAGACCCAGTACTTC	CASSYSPGQGPETQYF
-	TRBV4-1	TRBJ2-1	TRBD1	TGCGCCAGCAGCTATTCCGGGACAGGGGGCTTAGATGAGCAGTTCTTC	CASSYSGTGGLDEQFF
-	TRBV30	TRBJ2-1	-	TGTGCCTGGATGGGGGCGGCTACCTCCTACAATGAGCAGTTCTTC	CAWMGAATSYNEQFF
-	TRBV25-1	TRBJ2-5	TRBD2	TGTGCCAGCAGTGAAACGAATCGGGGGACTAGCGGGGAAGAGACCCAGTACTTC	CASSETNRGTSGEETQYF
-	TRBV10-2	TRBJ2-5	TRBD2	TGCGCCAGCAGGGGACCAGCGGGAGGGCCGGGGGAGACCCAGTACTTC	CASRGPAGGPGETQYF
-	TRBV5-6	TRBJ2-4	-	TGTGCCAGCAGCCCGCCATTAGCCAAAAACATTCAGTACTTC	CASSPPLAKNIQYF
-	TRBV6-2/TRBV6-3	TRBJ2-2	TRBD1	TGTGCCAGCAGTTACTCCCGGGGACAGGGGGTGATCGGGGAGCTGTTTTTT	CASSYSRGQGVIGELFF